This T cell receptor (beta chain) stems from a study of T cell changes during pregnancy in multiple sclerosis. Germline values: CDR1 SGHAT, CDR2 FQDESV (reference sequence). The CDR3 length is 14 residues. The V end lost 5 bases, the J end lost 2 bases, and 10 bases lay between the germline ends. Generated by immunoSEQ multiplex PCR, the TCRdb table keeps only in-frame clones and is missing some. Of about 69,000 clones in the sample, roughly 88% are singletons; the top ten hold 1.4%. J is TRBJ2-1 and V is TRBV11-1, with unresolved D. This specimen consisted of peripheral blood, obtained in the third trimester of pregnancy. This clonotype was sampled from a female donor with multiple sclerosis, enrolled in a pregnancy study. CDR3 amino acids: CASSPTVTYNEQFF. DNA for the CDR3: TGTGCCAGCAGCCCAACGGTTACCTACAATGAGCAGTTCTTC.